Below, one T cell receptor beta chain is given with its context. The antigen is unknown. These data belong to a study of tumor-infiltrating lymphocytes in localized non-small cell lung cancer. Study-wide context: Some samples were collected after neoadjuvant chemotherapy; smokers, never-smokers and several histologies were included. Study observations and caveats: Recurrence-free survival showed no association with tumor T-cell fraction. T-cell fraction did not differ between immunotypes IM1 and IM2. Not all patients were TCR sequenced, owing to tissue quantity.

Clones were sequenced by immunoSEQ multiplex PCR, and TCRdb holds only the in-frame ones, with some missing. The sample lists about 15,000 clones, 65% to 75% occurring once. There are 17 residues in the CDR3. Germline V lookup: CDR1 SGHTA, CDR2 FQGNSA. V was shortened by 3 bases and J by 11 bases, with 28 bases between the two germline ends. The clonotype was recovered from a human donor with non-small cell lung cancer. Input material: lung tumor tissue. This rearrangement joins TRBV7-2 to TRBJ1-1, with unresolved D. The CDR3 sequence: CASSFTSSTFLRKEAFF. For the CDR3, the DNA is TGTGCCAGCAGCTTTACGAGTAGCACCTTCCTCCGGAAGGAGGCTTTCTTT.